The source of this T cell receptor (beta chain) is a study of CD8 T cell repertoires and HIV-1 epitope variants. Study details: Twenty-five autologous and known Gag and Nef epitope variant peptides each stimulated T cells separately. Enriched T cells were co-cultured with equal numbers of autologous T cell-negative antigen-presenting cells. Tested: three Gag epitope families, Nef HW9 and YT9.

This CDR3 is 13 amino acids long. V dropped 6 bases and J dropped 0 bases, with 5 bases sitting between them. The V gene's germline CDR1 is MNHEY and CDR2 SVGAGI. TCR beta CDR3 was sequenced at survey depth on immunoSEQ. Generated by immunoSEQ multiplex PCR, the TCRdb table keeps only in-frame clones and is missing some. The sample contains 90,000 or so clones, around 67% of which appear only once. The receptor comes from a male donor with HIV. The V and J genes are TRBV6-5 and TRBJ2-2; unclear D gene. Sequenced sample: uncultured baseline CD8+ T cells from peripheral blood mononuclear cells (PBMCs). This CDR3 reads CASRDANTGELFF. The CDR3 nucleotides read TGTGCCAGCAGGGACGCGAACACCGGGGAGCTGTTTTTT.